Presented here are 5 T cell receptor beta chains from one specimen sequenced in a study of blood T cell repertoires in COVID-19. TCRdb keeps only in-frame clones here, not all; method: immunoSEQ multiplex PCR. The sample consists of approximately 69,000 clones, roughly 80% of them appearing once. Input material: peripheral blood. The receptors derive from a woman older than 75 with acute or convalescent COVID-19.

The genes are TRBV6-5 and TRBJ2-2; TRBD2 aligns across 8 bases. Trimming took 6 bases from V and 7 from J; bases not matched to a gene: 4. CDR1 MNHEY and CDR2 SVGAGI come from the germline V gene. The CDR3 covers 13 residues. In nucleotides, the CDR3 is TGTGCCAGCAGCCCGGGGGGGATCGGGGAGCTGTTTTTT. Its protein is CASSPGGIGELFF.

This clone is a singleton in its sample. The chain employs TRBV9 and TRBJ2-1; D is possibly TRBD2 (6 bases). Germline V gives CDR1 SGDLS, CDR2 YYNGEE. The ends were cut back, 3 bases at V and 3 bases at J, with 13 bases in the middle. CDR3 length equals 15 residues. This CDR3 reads CASSATSSDYNEQFF. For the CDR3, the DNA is TGTGCCAGCAGCGCAACTAGCTCGGACTACAATGAGCAGTTCTTC.

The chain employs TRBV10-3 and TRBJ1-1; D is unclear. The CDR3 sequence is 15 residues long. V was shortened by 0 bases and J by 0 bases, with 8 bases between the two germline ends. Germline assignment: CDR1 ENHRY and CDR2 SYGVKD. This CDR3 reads CAISESSSVNTEAFF. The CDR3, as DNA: TGTGCCATCAGTGAGTCGAGTTCTGTGAACACTGAAGCTTTCTTT.

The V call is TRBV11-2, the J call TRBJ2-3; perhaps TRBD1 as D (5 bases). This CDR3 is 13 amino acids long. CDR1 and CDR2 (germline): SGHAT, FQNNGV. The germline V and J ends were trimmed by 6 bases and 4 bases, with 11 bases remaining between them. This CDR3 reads CASRPQGADTQYF. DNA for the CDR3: TGTGCCAGCAGGCCACAAGGGGCAGATACGCAGTATTTT.

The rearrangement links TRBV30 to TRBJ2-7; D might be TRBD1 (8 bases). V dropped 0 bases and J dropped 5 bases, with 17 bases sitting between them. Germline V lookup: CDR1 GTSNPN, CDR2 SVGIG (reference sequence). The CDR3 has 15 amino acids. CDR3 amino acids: CAWSVGGDRSNEQYF. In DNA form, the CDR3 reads TGTGCCTGGAGTGTAGGGGGGGACAGGTCAAACGAGCAGTACTTC.